This T cell receptor beta chain stems from a study of CD8 T cells in Susac syndrome (dated by TCRdb to between 2018 and 2021). Study-wide context: Whether CD8+ T cell activation and differentiation in Susac syndrome was antigen driven was tested using repertoire sequencing. The study compared CD8+ T cell repertoire clonality among roughly 12 healthy donors, approximately 14 Susac syndrome patients and roughly 15 multiple sclerosis patients.

There are 13 amino acids in the CDR3, from cysteine to phenylalanine inclusive. Of all the DNA, just the CDR3 is kept, 39 bases in frame from base 1. As encoded in the germline V gene, CDR1 is MNHEY while CDR2 is SVGAGI. Unmatched junction bases come to 7, with V trimmed by 8 bases and J by 8 bases. Details on this clonotype: Its target antigen remains unknown. The sample holds no much larger clone one base away, and base qualities are not on file.

RNA was extracted using the RNeasy kit, and about 0.45 to 1 ug of the RNA was reverse transcribed with random hexamers. TCR beta CDR3 regions were amplified with the immunoSEQ multiplex PCR assay covering 54 Vbeta and 13 Jbeta segments. PCR amplification bias was corrected using a synthetic template baseline for primer optimization and computational correction. On the study's bioinformatics: Only productive sequences were kept, with reads annotated to V, D and J genes according to IMGT and analyzed in immunoSEQ Analyzer. Clonality was calculated as one minus the Shannon entropy normalized by log2 of the number of productive unique sequences. For each patient and control, public and private clones were evaluated among the 100 most prevalent clones. A clone was defined as Susac-specific if it was absent from the healthy and MS cohorts, from about a thousand published viral clones and from other ImmuneACCESS disease sequences. TCRdb itself trimmed the public reads at Q25 with fastp, ran MiXCR and retained productive beta chains. Every CDR3 protein is listed once, alongside the most common genes and DNA of its rows. TCRdb's processing, not the authors', yielded these V and J calls. This sample is represented by 73,000 or so distinct CDR3 sequences; 85% to 95% of them were singletons. The top ten clones comprise about 0.38% of the sample.

Peripheral blood CD8+ and CD4+ T cells from healthy donors, Susac syndrome patients and multiple sclerosis patients were profiled using high-throughput TCR beta sequencing. The multiple sclerosis controls were treatment-naive patients whose relapsing-remitting disease, either stable or active, fulfilled the revised McDonald criteria. Bulk CD8+ and CD4+ T cells were purified magnetically by negative isolation, whereas CD8+ TEMRA cells were enriched by FACS. Blood was collected in EDTA tubes and processed within 24 hours, with PBMCs isolated through density gradient centrifugation. PBMCs intended for TCR sequencing were cryopreserved in liquid nitrogen and thawed later in a water bath at 37 degrees C. The sorted or isolated CD4+, CD8+ and CD8+ TEMRA cells had a purity of 90% or higher. General conclusions and limits of the study: The number of individuals in the TCR sequencing and HLA analysis was acknowledged as relatively small.

The sequencing input was CD8+ T cells from PBMCs. The chain was built from TRBV6-5 and TRBJ2-1, with 9 bases matching TRBD2. The TCR was taken from a human donor with multiple sclerosis. The DNA sequence reads TGTGCCAGCTCTGGACTAGCGACGGATGAGCAGTTCTTC. Translated, it reads CASSGLATDEQFF.